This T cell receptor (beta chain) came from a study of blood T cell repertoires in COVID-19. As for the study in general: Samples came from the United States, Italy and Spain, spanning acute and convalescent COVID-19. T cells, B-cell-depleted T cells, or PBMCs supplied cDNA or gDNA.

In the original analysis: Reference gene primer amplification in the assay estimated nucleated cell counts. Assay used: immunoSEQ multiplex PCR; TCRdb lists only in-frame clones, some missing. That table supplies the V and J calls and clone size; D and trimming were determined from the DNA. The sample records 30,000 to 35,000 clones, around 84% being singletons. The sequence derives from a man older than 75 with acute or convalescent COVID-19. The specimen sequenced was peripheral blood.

The chain's CDR3 is CASSFAGTADNEQFF. Here the CDR3 DNA reads TGTGCCAGCAGCTTCGCCGGGACAGCCGACAATGAGCAGTTCTTC. This sequence joins TRBV7-8 and TRBJ2-1; 7 bases map to TRBD1. Per germline, CDR1 SGHVS and CDR2 FQNEAQ. The CDR3 length is 15 residues. With V trimmed by 3 bases and J by 5 bases, 7 bases remained unmatched.